What follows are 16 T cell receptor beta chains derived from one specimen sequenced in a study of cytomegalovirus exposure and HLA in healthy donors. The study ran its PCR with 60 Vbeta and 13 Jbeta primers. Measured with immunoSEQ multiplex PCR; TCRdb has only the in-frame clones, and not every one. The sample shows around 180,000 clones, around 81% of them seen only once. What was sequenced was PBMCs. These receptors were collected from a woman aged 18-35 years in good health and CMV-seropositive.

The chain employs TRBV28 and TRBJ1-4, with TRBD1 matching over 9 bases. CDR3 size: 15 residues. V shed 6 bases and J 8 bases; nucleotides not matched to a gene: 10. CDR1 is MDHEN, CDR2 SYDVKM, per germline. This chain's CDR3 is CASRTGTGRKEKLFF. The CDR3 DNA is TGTGCCAGCAGGACTGGGACAGGGAGAAAGGAAAAACTGTTTTTT.

The CDR3 loop reads CATQGQGTISGNQPQHF. The DNA for the CDR3 is TGTGCCACCCAAGGACAGGGGACGATTTCGGGCAATCAGCCCCAGCATTTT. The chain has TRBV21-1 and TRBJ1-5; the table's TRBD1 call for D was not verified on the DNA. TRBV21-1 is a recognized pseudogene. This CDR3 comprises 17 residues.

V is TRBV4-2 and J is TRBJ2-2; D is ambiguous. Trimming removed 4 bases from V and 5 bases from J, with 14 bases in between. CDR1 and CDR2 (germline): LGHNA, YNFKEQ. The CDR3 is made up of 15 amino acids. This CDR3 is CASSPIPPRTGELFF. The CDR3, as DNA: TGTGCCAGCAGCCCTATTCCCCCACGGACCGGGGAGCTGTTTTTT.

The rearrangement joins TRBV15 to TRBJ2-1; 12 nucleotides agree with TRBD2. The CDR3 is made up of 16 amino acids. In germline, CDR1 is LNHNV, CDR2 YYDKDF (reference sequence). Trimming removed 2 bases from V and 8 bases from J; junction bases left unmatched: 7. CDR3 DNA: TGTGCCACCAGCAGAACTCTAGCGGGGGGGCAGGATGAGCAGTTCTTC. Amino acid sequence: CATSRTLAGGQDEQFF. Full variable domain (outside the CDR3, taken from reference TRBV15 and TRBJ2-1): DAMVIQNPRYQVTQFGKPVTLSCSQTLNHNVMYWYQQKSSQAPKLLFHYYDKDFNNEADTPDNFQSRRPNTSFCFLDIRSPGLGDTAMYLCATSRTLAGGQDEQFFGPGTRLTVL.

This sequence joins TRBV16 and TRBJ1-5, with a tentative D call TRBD1 (5 bases). Germline V gene lookup returns CDR1 KGHSY and CDR2 FQNENV. V lost 4 bases, J lost 7 bases, and 23 bases lay in between. The CDR3 is made up of 17 amino acids. The CDR3 DNA follows: TGTGCCAGCAGCCCCCGCGGTAGGTGGGGGGTTGGGCAGCCCCAGCATTTT. It codes for CASSPRGRWGVGQPQHF.

The chain carries TRBV7-8 and TRBJ2-6; tentative D call: TRBD1 (5 bases). The CDR3 covers 14 residues. Per the germline V gene, CDR1 is SGHVS and CDR2 is FQNEAQ. Trimming pared 5 bases from V and 2 bases from J, leaving 7 bases between. CDR3 nucleotides: TGTGCCAGCAGCCCAGGGACTGGGGCCAACGTCCTGACTTTC. This sequence encodes CASSPGTGANVLTF. The full variable domain, rest sourced from reference TRBV7-8 and TRBJ2-6, is GAGVSQSPRYKVAKRGQDVALRCDPISGHVSLFWYQQALGQGPEFLTYFQNEAQLDKSGLPSDRFFAERPEGSVSTLKIQRTQQEDSAVYLCASSPGTGANVLTFGAGSRLTVL.

Notes on this clone: One end of the junction does not line up with germline, which may come from a read error. This chain connects TRBV19 to TRBJ2-1, with 9 bases that match TRBD1. From germline, CDR1 is LNHDA and CDR2 SQIVND (reference sequence). The CDR3 sequence is 13 residues long. The CDR3 sequence: CASSRDRENGQFF. The CDR3 DNA reads TGTGCCAGTAGTAGGGACAGGGAGAATGGGCAGTTCTTC.

This clone was recorded a few times. The J gene is TRBJ2-1, the V gene TRBV6-4, with TRBD2 matching 12 bases. Germline V CDR1 and CDR2: MRHNA, SNTAGT. This CDR3 has 16 amino acids. V shed 6 bases, J shed 7 bases, and the junction held 10 bases outside the gene matches. The CDR3 bases are TGTGCCAGCAGCTCTAGCGGGGGGGCTGCTTATAATGAGCAGTTCTTC. It encodes CASSSSGGAAYNEQFF.

This clone was recorded a few times. The chain combines TRBV7-9 with TRBJ2-5; D unclear. The CDR3 length is 13 residues. The germline V and J ends were trimmed by 3 bases and 2 bases, with 7 bases remaining between them. Germline lookup yields CDR1 SEHNR and CDR2 FQNEAQ (reference sequence). CDR3 residues: CASSFTNQETQYF. The CDR3 nucleotides are TGTGCCAGCAGCTTCACTAATCAAGAGACCCAGTACTTC.

The sample holds a few counts of this clone. The chain has TRBV29-1 and TRBJ2-5, with TRBD1 identical over 8 bases. The J segment lost 5 bases and the V segment lost 0 bases, leaving 11 bases of the junction unmatched. The CDR3 spans 16 residues. Germline-derived CDR1 and CDR2 are SQVTM and ANQGSEA. CDR3: CSVEDRGQGRGETQYF. In DNA, the CDR3 is TGCAGCGTTGAAGACCGCGGACAGGGTAGGGGCGAGACCCAGTACTTC.

J is TRBJ1-5 and V is TRBV15, with 9 bases aligning to TRBD1. Germline V gene lookup returns CDR1 LNHNV and CDR2 YYDKDF (reference sequence). The CDR3 is made up of 15 amino acids. Unmatched junction bases numbered 5, after V lost 5 bases and J lost 3 bases. As DNA, the CDR3 is TGTGCCACCAGCCTGGACAGGGGCTACAATCAGCCCCAGCATTTT. Its protein product is CATSLDRGYNQPQHF.

The V and J genes are TRBV7-6 and TRBJ2-3; 8 bases fit TRBD1. With V trimmed by 5 bases and J by 0 bases, 7 bases remained unmatched. Germline-derived CDR1 and CDR2 are SGHVS and FNYEAQ. The CDR3 sequence is 16 residues long. CDR3 sequence (DNA): TGTGCCAGCAGCCCCCCGGGACAGGCAAGCACAGATACGCAGTATTTT. Translated, it gives CASSPPGQASTDTQYF.

The rearrangement uses TRBV28 and TRBJ1-5, with 7 bases fitting TRBD1. CDR1 is MDHEN and CDR2 is SYDVKM in the germline V gene. The CDR3 loop spans 13 amino acids. The V and J ends lost 7 bases and 3 bases, in that order; junction bases with no gene match: 3. The CDR3 region has the DNA TGTGCCAGCAAGGGGGCGAACAATCAGCCCCAGCATTTT. This gives the protein CASKGANNQPQHF.

This chain uses TRBV7-9 with TRBJ2-5; 8 bases are a match to TRBD1. This CDR3 has 13 amino acids. Germline assignment: CDR1 SEHNR and CDR2 FQNEAQ (reference sequence). Germline trimming cut 4 bases from V and 3 bases from J; bases unmatched to any gene: 1. CDR3 coding DNA: TGTGCCAGCAGCTCGACAGGGGAAGAGACCCAGTACTTC. Translation: CASSSTGEETQYF.

Worth noting for this clone: This sample also contains other DNA sequences that code for the same CDR3. The chain has TRBV25-1 and TRBJ1-1; 9 positions match TRBD1. The J segment lost 7 bases and the V segment lost 4 bases, leaving 10 bases of the junction unmatched. Germline values: CDR1 MGHDK, CDR2 SYGVNS. The CDR3 is 15 residues long. In nucleotides, the CDR3 is TGTGCCAGCAGTGGGATACAGGGGGCGAAGGGTGAAGCTTTCTTT. It is translated as CASSGIQGAKGEAFF.

This chain links TRBV28 with TRBJ2-7; possible D gene TRBD1, 5 bases. With 6 bases removed from V and 4 bases from J, the gap between germline ends came to 19 bases. Germline V gene data show CDR1 as MDHEN and CDR2 as SYDVKM. The CDR3 is 15 residues long. The CDR3 DNA reads TGTGCCAGCAGGCCTCAGACAGATTTTTCATACGAGCAGTACTTC. It yields the protein CASRPQTDFSYEQYF.